A single T cell receptor (beta chain) is shown here with its context. What it binds is unknown. TCR alpha and TCR beta cDNA libraries carrying sample barcodes and UMIs came from 5'RACE with constant-segment primers. MiXCR was run by TCRdb on the 5' RACE reads, yielding one entry per CDR3 protein. The data show about 27,000 distinct CDR3 sequences, roughly 16% seen once. This sample was taken from a study of T-cell memory formation after mild COVID-19. The study's findings and limits: CD4/CD8 balance held among clones contracting day 15 to 85, and later expanders leaned CD4+. Clones from the second wave (peaking day 37) had unconfirmed SARS-CoV-2 specificity. Within pre-infection memory, some responding clones were found, suggesting cross-reactive memory joined.

The germline V gene has CDR1 SGHNT and CDR2 YYREEE (reference sequence). V gave up 1 base and J gave up 1 base, with 11 bases separating them. The CDR3 is 15 residues long. The TCR comes from an adult who had mild COVID-19 (a few samples of this study predate the infection). Cell type and time point are not known. The sequencing input was PBMCs or a T cell subset sorted from them (not recorded which). V usage is TRBV5-4 and J usage is TRBJ1-1; no definite D call. CDR3 sequence reads: CASSLLMAGNTEAFF. The CDR3, as DNA: TGTGCCAGCAGCTTGTTGATGGCAGGGAACACTGAAGCTTTCTTT.